This T cell receptor beta chain derives from a study of T cells after yellow fever vaccination. This clonotype was recorded many times. TCRdb ran MiXCR on the 5' RACE reads and lists one entry per CDR3 protein. The sample comprises approximately 58,000 distinct CDR3 sequences, about 5.6% of which are singletons, and around a third rests with the top ten. This TCR was sampled from a man between 18 and 35 years old who received the YFV17D yellow fever vaccine. Source: PBMCs, either bulk or a sorted T-cell subset (CD4+, CD8+, memory, or dextramer-sorted; not recorded which), taken on the day of the yellow fever booster vaccination.

The CDR3 loop reads CSAERRTSTGELFF. The CDR3 region has the DNA TGCAGTGCGGAACGGCGAACCTCAACCGGGGAGCTGTTTTTT. The chain joins TRBV20-1 to TRBJ2-2; D ambiguous. This CDR3 comprises 14 residues. The ends were cut back, 6 bases at V and 5 bases at J, with 16 bases in the middle. Germline V gene lookup returns CDR1 DFQATT and CDR2 SNEGSKA (reference sequence).